This entry describes one T cell receptor (beta chain). Which antigen it targets is not known. It has no much larger one-base neighbor in the sample; base qualities were not kept. Peripheral blood CD8+ and CD4+ T cells from healthy donors, Susac syndrome patients and multiple sclerosis patients were profiled by high-throughput TCR beta sequencing. The Susac syndrome patients fulfilled recently defined diagnostic criteria for definite or probable disease. Bulk CD8+ and CD4+ T cells were purified by magnetic negative isolation, whereas CD8+ TEMRA cells were enriched by FACS. Blood was collected in EDTA tubes and processed within 24 hours, with PBMCs isolated through density gradient centrifugation. PBMCs destined for TCR sequencing were cryopreserved in liquid nitrogen and later thawed in a 37 °C water bath. A purity of at least 90% was achieved for sorted or isolated CD4+, CD8+ and CD8+ TEMRA cells.

The data are from a study of CD8 T cells in Susac syndrome (dated by TCRdb to between 2018 and 2020). Looking at the study overall: Of the Susac syndrome patients who were sequenced, roughly 6 had clinically active disease and 8 or 9 were in clinical remission. Whether CD8+ T cell activation and differentiation in Susac syndrome was antigen driven was tested using repertoire sequencing. Susac syndrome patients were therapy-naive, on corticosteroids (some also receiving IVIg), or on IVIg alone at blood withdrawal. Study-wide findings and limitations: The number of individuals in the TCR sequencing and HLA analysis was acknowledged as relatively small. In the CD4+ T cell repertoire of Susac syndrome patients, clonal expansion was not detected.

RNA was extracted using the RNeasy kit, and about 0.45 to 1 ug of the RNA was reverse transcribed with random hexamers. The immunoSEQ multiplex PCR assay, which covers 54 Vbeta and 13 Jbeta segments, was used to amplify TCR beta CDR3 regions. Bias from PCR amplification was corrected by using a synthetic template baseline for primer optimization and for computational correction. Per the authors' processing: Reads were annotated to V, D and J genes per IMGT and analyzed with immunoSEQ Analyzer, keeping only productive sequences. Clonality was calculated as one minus the Shannon entropy normalized by log2 of the number of productive unique sequences. For each patient and control, public and private clones were evaluated among the 100 most prevalent clones. Susac-specific clones were defined as absent from healthy and MS cohorts, some 1,000 published viral clones and other ImmuneACCESS disease sequences. TCRdb reanalyzed the raw reads on its own, using fastp at Q25 for trimming and MiXCR for clone calling, and kept in-frame beta chains. Each record represents a unique CDR3 protein, reported with the most common genes and DNA among its rows. TCRdb's processing, not the authors', yielded these V and J calls. This sample is represented by around 170,000 distinct CDR3 sequences; more than 95% of them were singletons. The ten largest clones take up less than 0.15% of the sample.

This TCR was recovered from a human donor with Susac syndrome. Sequencing used CD4+ T cells from PBMCs.

The CDR3 region has the sequence CSVEVQGIRYEQYF. At the DNA level, the sequence is TGCAGCGTTGAAGTACAGGGGATTCGGTACGAGCAGTACTTC. This chain joins TRBV29-1 to TRBJ2-7, and 7 junctional nucleotides match TRBD1. Measured from the cysteine to the phenylalanine, the CDR3 is 14 residues long. The sequence is cut down to CDR3 DNA, 42 bases in frame from base 1. The germline V gene provides CDR1 SQVTM and CDR2 ANQGSEA. Unmatched junction bases come to 7, with V trimmed by 1 base and J by 4 bases.